A selection of T cell receptor beta chains follows, all from one sample in a study of vaccination and CD4 T cells after COVID-19. TCRdb fed the PCR reads into MiXCR, producing one record per CDR3 protein. The sample holds several thousand distinct CDR3 sequences; about 44% are singletons and the top ten take around 24%. No antigens are known for them. Sequenced input: CD4+ T cells from blood, cultured in vitro. The origin of the receptors is a human donor in good health. The CDR3 runs from the conserved cysteine through the conserved F or W. The D gene is left open where the match is weak. Rows may omit the clone size; those that give it use once, few, many or a size class.

>TRBJ2-2|-|TRBD1|TRBV6-1
TGTGCCAGCAATCCCGGGACAGGGTACACCGGGGAGCTGTTTTTT
CASNPGTGYTGELFF
>TRBJ1-1|-|TRBD1|TRBV4-2
TGTGCCAGCAGCCAAGAAGAGACAGGGGGAAGCACTGAAGCTTTCTTT
CASSQEETGGSTEAFF
>TRBJ1-1|-|-|TRBV5-6
TGTGCCAGCAGCTTTTATTCGGGGGCTAAAGCTTTCTTT
CASSFYSGAKAFF
>TRBJ1-5|-|-|TRBV15
TGTGCCACCAGCAGACAAGGTCGCGGGGCTCTGAATCCCCAGCATTTT
CATSRQGRGALNPQHF
>TRBJ1-5|-|-|TRBV19
TGTGCCAGTAGTATAGAGGGGAGGGGCCCTCGACTTCAACCTGATCAGCCCCAGCATTTT
CASSIEGRGPRLQPDQPQHF
>TRBJ1-2|few|-|TRBV14
TGTGCCAGCAGCCAAGTAGGGTCCTATGGCTACACCTTC
CASSQVGSYGYTF
>TRBJ2-7|-|TRBD2|TRBV20-1
TGCAGTGCTAGAGTCCTCGGGACTAGCGGGGGGGCCCGTCAGTACTTC
CSARVLGTSGGARQYF
>TRBJ1-3|-|-|TRBV28
TGTGCCAGCAGGGGCAGGATCCCATCTAGCTCTGGAAACACCATATATTTT
CASRGRIPSSSGNTIYF
>TRBJ1-2|-|-|TRBV2
TGTGCCAGCAGTGTCCTAACTCTGACACGTCCCGCTGCTAACTATGGCTACACCTTC
CASSVLTLTRPAANYGYTF
>TRBJ2-7|-|TRBD2|TRBV4-2
TGTGCCAGCAGCCAAGTGGGGGCGACTAGCGGTGCGAGGGAGCAGTACTTC
CASSQVGATSGAREQYF
>TRBJ1-1|few|TRBD1|TRBV19
TGTGCCAGTAGTGCCTACAGGGGAGGTGGCACTGAAGCTTTCTTT
CASSAYRGGGTEAFF
>TRBJ1-2|few|TRBD1|TRBV4-1
TGCGCCAGCAGCCAAGACCTAAGGACAGGGAGGACTAACTATGGCTACACCTTC
CASSQDLRTGRTNYGYTF
>TRBJ2-4|few|-|TRBV20-1
TGCAGTGCTAGAGAGGACCCGGCCGGAGGCATTCAGTACTTC
CSAREDPAGGIQYF
>TRBJ2-2|few|-|TRBV24-1
TGTGCCACCAGTGGGTTAGGGGGCACCGGGGAGCTGTTTTTT
CATSGLGGTGELFF
>TRBJ1-3|-|-|TRBV2
TGTGCCAGCAGGTTACAGGGAGCAGGCGGAAACACCATATATTTT
CASRLQGAGGNTIYF
>TRBJ1-6|few|-|TRBV28
TGTGCCAGCAGTCGAACACTTTCAGGGGTTCTTAATTCACCCCTCCACTTT
CASSRTLSGVLNSPLHF
>TRBJ1-1|few|TRBD1|TRBV20-1
TGCAGTGCTACCCACCCACAGACAGGGTGGGGAGACACTGAAGCTTTCTTT
CSATHPQTGWGDTEAFF
>TRBJ1-1|-|-|TRBV30
TGTGCCCAGCAACGAAACAGGAACACTGAAGCTTTCTTT
CAQQRNRNTEAFF
>TRBJ2-7|-|-|TRBV6-2/TRBV6-3
TGTGCCAGCAGCCTCTCCTTTGGCTTAGTACAGGGATACGAGCAGTACTTC
CASSLSFGLVQGYEQYF
>TRBJ1-2|-|-|TRBV20-1
TGCAGTGCTAGGGGGGCGGTTTCGGGCTATGGCTACACCTTC
CSARGAVSGYGYTF
>TRBJ1-1|few|TRBD1|TRBV10-1
TGCGCCAGCAGTTATAACAGGGGCTCTGAAGCTTTCTTT
CASSYNRGSEAFF
>TRBJ2-1|once|TRBD2|TRBV5-4
TGTGCCAGCAGCTTAGCGGGGGGACCAACCTACAATGAGCAGTTCTTC
CASSLAGGPTYNEQFF
>TRBJ2-2|-|TRBD2|TRBV15
TGTGCCACCAGCAGAGAGGTCCCTGGCGGGAGGATGAACACCGGGGAGCTGTTTTTT
CATSREVPGGRMNTGELFF
>TRBJ1-3|-|-|TRBV10-3
TGTGCCATCAGTGGCCGGGACTCTGGAAACACCATATATTTT
CAISGRDSGNTIYF
>TRBJ1-5|-|TRBD1|TRBV15
TGTGCCACCAGCAGACCAGGACAGGCCAATCAGCCCCAGCATTTT
CATSRPGQANQPQHF
>TRBJ1-2|-|-|TRBV25-1
TGTGCCAGCAGTGCCCGAATAGAAGGCTCTACCGCGGCCTATGGCTACACCTTC
CASSARIEGSTAAYGYTF
>TRBJ1-1|-|-|TRBV10-3
TGTGCCATCCGGAAAGGGGAGAACACTGAAGCTTTCTTT
CAIRKGENTEAFF
>TRBJ2-1|few|-|TRBV6-4
TGTGCCAGCAGCGTAAGAGGGGGTGAGAGCGAGCAGTTCTTC
CASSVRGGESEQFF
>TRBJ1-2|-|TRBD1|TRBV28
TGTGCCAGCCGACAGGGAGGAAACTATGGCTACACCTTC
CASRQGGNYGYTF
>TRBJ1-2|few|-|TRBV6-1
TGTGCCAGCAGTCGGAGTTACCTCGCGCCCGAAGGGGGCTACACCTTC
CASSRSYLAPEGGYTF
>TRBJ2-2|few|-|TRBV5-1
TGCGCCAGCAGTCAAGGGGGACCCGGGGAGCTGTTTTTT
CASSQGGPGELFF
>TRBJ2-2|few|TRBD2|TRBV7-6
TGTGCCAGCAGCTTCGGACTAGCGGGACGCACCGGGGAGCTGTTTTTT
CASSFGLAGRTGELFF
>TRBJ1-1|once|-|TRBV6-2/TRBV6-3
TGTGCCAGCAGTTACCCTGAATATACAGTGAAAGCTTTCTTT
CASSYPEYTVKAFF
>TRBJ2-1|-|-|TRBV6-1
TGTGCCAGCAGCCTCGGCCCTAAATTCGGACGGAGCTCCTACAATGAGCAGTTCTTC
CASSLGPKFGRSSYNEQFF
>TRBJ1-5|few|-|TRBV15
TGTGCCACCAGCAGAGATCGGGCAGGGAGGCATCAGCCCCAGCATTTT
CATSRDRAGRHQPQHF
>TRBJ2-2|-|-|TRBV5-1
TGCGCCAGCAGCTTGGACGGGAGAGGTATCGGGGAGCTGTTTTTT
CASSLDGRGIGELFF
>TRBJ1-1|-|-|TRBV18
TGTGCCAGCTCACCACCCAGCAGGATGAACACTGAAGCTTTCTTT
CASSPPSRMNTEAFF
>TRBJ1-2|-|-|TRBV7-8
TGTGCCAGCAGCTTAGCGGGGGGAATCGGGTCGAATGGCTACACCTTC
CASSLAGGIGSNGYTF
>TRBJ1-1|-|TRBD1|TRBV20-1
TGCAGTGCCAGGGACAGGGCTGAAGCTTTCTTT
CSARDRAEAFF
>TRBJ1-1|-|-|TRBV5-1
TGCGCCAGCAGCTTATTACAGGCTGCGAACACTGAAGCTTTCTTT
CASSLLQAANTEAFF
>TRBJ2-3|-|-|TRBV27
TGTGCCAGCAGTTCCTACTCTACCAGGGGGGTAGCGCCGGATACGCAGTATTTT
CASSSYSTRGVAPDTQYF
>TRBJ1-2|few|-|TRBV12-3/TRBV12-4
TGTGCCAGCAGTCAATTGACAATCTATGGCTACACCTTC
CASSQLTIYGYTF
>TRBJ1-2|-|-|TRBV20-1
TGCAGTGCGGACCCCGGGACGGGGTATGGCTACACCTTC
CSADPGTGYGYTF
>TRBJ1-2|-|-|TRBV7-6
TGTGCCAGCAGCTTAAGCCCTAAATTACCGGGTGGCTACACCTTC
CASSLSPKLPGGYTF
>TRBJ1-1|few|-|TRBV20-1
TGCAGTGCAAGCCCCTGGGACAACTTGAACACTGAAGCTTTCTTT
CSASPWDNLNTEAFF